The clone carrying this T cell receptor (beta chain) came up a few times. CDR3 length: 14 residues. J gave up 9 bases and V 2 bases, and 4 bases lay outside the gene matches. CDR1 SGHRS and CDR2 YFSETQ come from the germline V gene. This specimen belongs to a study of shared clonotypes between healthy human individuals. TCRdb's table, derived via immunoSEQ multiplex PCR, lists solely in-frame clones and lacks some. The data contain 950,000 to 1,100,000 clones, around 76% of them seen just once; the ten biggest clones take up roughly 1.4%. The receptor was isolated from a man aged 18 to 29 in good health. This rearrangement joins TRBV5-1 to TRBJ2-1, with 11 nucleotides matching TRBD2. Sequenced: memory CD4+ T cells sorted from blood. Subset in this sample: CD45RA-negative fraction. DNA of the CDR3: TGCGCCAGCAGCTTACCTAGCGGGGGGACTGAGCAGTTCTTC. Its protein product is CASSLPSGGTEQFF.